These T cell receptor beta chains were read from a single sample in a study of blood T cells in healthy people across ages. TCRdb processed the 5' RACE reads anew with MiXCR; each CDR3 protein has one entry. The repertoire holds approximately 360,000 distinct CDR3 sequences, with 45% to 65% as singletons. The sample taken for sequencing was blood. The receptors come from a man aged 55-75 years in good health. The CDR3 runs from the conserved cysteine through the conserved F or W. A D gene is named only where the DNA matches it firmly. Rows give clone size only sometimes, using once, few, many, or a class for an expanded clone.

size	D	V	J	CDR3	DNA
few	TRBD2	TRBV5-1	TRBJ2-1	CASRRTSGSFPQQFF	TGCGCCAGCAGACGAACTAGCGGGAGTTTCCCACAGCAGTTCTTC
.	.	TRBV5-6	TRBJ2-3	CASSWESSTDTQYF	TGTGCCAGCAGCTGGGAGAGTAGCACAGATACGCAGTATTTT
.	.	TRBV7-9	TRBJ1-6	CASSLRDTLNSPLHF	TGTGCCAGCAGCTTACGGGACACTCTAAATTCACCCCTCCACTTT
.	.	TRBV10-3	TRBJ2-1	CAISGQKTYNEQFF	TGTGCCATCAGCGGACAGAAAACCTACAATGAGCAGTTCTTC
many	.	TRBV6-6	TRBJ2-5	CASSPPQETQYF	TGTGCCAGCAGTCCTCCCCAGGAGACCCAGTACTTC
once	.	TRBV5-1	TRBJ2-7	CASSPLPGPTTGEQYF	TGCGCCAGCAGCCCGCTGCCGGGACCCACAACGGGGGAGCAGTACTTC
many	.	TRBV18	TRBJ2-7	CASSPRSVGASGEQYF	TGTGCCAGCTCACCCAGGAGTGTGGGGGCGAGTGGGGAGCAGTACTTC
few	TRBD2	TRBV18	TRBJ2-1	CASSRAGAQNEQFF	TGTGCCAGCTCACGAGCGGGAGCGCAGAATGAGCAGTTCTTC
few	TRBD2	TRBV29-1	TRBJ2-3	CSAGGGFSTDTQYF	TGCAGCGCCGGGGGGGGGTTTAGCACAGATACGCAGTATTTT
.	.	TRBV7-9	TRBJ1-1	CASSLVGGRGGFGNTEAFF	TGTGCCAGCAGCTTAGTAGGGGGAAGGGGGGGATTTGGGAACACTGAAGCTTTCTTT
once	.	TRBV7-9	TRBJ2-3	CASSITGTATDTQYF	TGTGCCAGCAGCATAACAGGGACCGCCACAGATACGCAGTATTTT
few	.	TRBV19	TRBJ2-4	CASTPIKRRYGIKQYF	TGTGCCAGTACCCCGATTAAAAGGCGATATGGAATCAAGCAGTACTTC
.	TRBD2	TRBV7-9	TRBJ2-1	CASTMNGGKISYNEQFF	TGTGCCAGCACTATGAACGGGGGGAAGATCTCCTACAATGAGCAGTTCTTC
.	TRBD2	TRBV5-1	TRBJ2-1	CASSLGGTISNEQFF	TGCGCCAGCAGCTTGGGTGGGACTATTTCAAATGAGCAGTTCTTC
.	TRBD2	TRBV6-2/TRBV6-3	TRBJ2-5	CASSTLVIAGEETQYF	TGTGCCAGCAGTACCCTTGTGATAGCGGGGGAAGAGACCCAGTACTTC
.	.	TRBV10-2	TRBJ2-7	CASSESRVWGAYEQYF	TGCGCCAGCAGTGAGTCGCGAGTTTGGGGGGCCTACGAGCAGTACTTC
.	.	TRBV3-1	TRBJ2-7	CASGLSQSYEQYF	TGTGCCAGCGGGCTTTCGCAGTCCTACGAGCAGTACTTC
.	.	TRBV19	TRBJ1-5	CASSISGIGSNQPQHF	TGTGCCAGTAGTATATCAGGTATAGGTAGCAATCAGCCCCAGCATTTT
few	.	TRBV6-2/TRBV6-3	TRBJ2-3	CASSSSSDTQYF	TGTGCCAGCAGTTCCTCCTCAGATACGCAGTATTTT
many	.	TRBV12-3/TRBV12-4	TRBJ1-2	CASRPSGRSPYGYTF	TGTGCCAGCAGACCCTCGGGGAGGTCGCCCTATGGCTACACCTTC
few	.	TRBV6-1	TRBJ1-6	CASRVGQRNSPLHF	TGTGCCAGCAGGGTTGGGCAGAGAAATTCACCCCTCCACTTT
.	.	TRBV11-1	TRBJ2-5	CASSLAGSLETQYF	TGTGCCAGCAGCTTAGCGGGGTCGCTAGAGACCCAGTACTTC
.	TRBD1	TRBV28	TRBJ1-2	CASRNRGYNYGYTF	TGTGCCAGCAGAAACAGGGGATACAACTATGGCTACACCTTC
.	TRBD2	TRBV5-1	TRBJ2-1	CASSSGGLAGGRDEQFF	TGCGCCAGCAGCTCGGGCGGACTAGCGGGAGGGCGGGATGAGCAGTTCTTC
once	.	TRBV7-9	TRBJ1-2	CASSFDRRNGYTF	TGTGCCAGCAGCTTTGACCGGCGGAATGGCTACACCTTC